What follows describes a single T cell receptor beta chain. The antigen it recognizes is unknown. Base quality data are lacking; no much larger clone is found one base away. In the prospective study, participants were 18 to 89 years old, resided in approximately 22 geographic areas of the United States, and were enrolled through a virtual design. To assign participants to cohorts, the prospective study relied on clinical history that participants themselves reported in a screening survey and a study questionnaire. ImmuneRACE Cohort 3 recovered participants were defined by two consecutive negative NP/OP PCR tests, healthcare professional clearance, or symptom resolution. In the prospective study, whole blood, serum and a nasopharyngeal or oropharyngeal swab were collected from each participant by mobile phlebotomists. Prospective study participants could optionally give additional blood draws and questionnaires over an approximately 2-month period. Before DNA extraction, prospective study blood samples were shipped either frozen or at room temperature.

TCRbeta CDR3 regions were amplified from genomic DNA using the immunoSEQ Assay, a bias-controlled multiplex PCR. Per the original workflow: The number of nucleated cells in each sample was estimated by amplification of reference gene primers within the assay. Sequence reads were collapsed and filtered to measure the absolute abundance of every unique TCRbeta CDR3 rearrangement. For each sample, productive Simpson clonality was calculated by taking the square root of Simpson's diversity index across productive rearrangements. TCRdb took this table from immuneACCESS and kept in-frame rearrangements with V and J called. Such tables lack part of the clones; where checked against another copy, unresolved V genes explain under half of the gap, and the rest is unexplained. That table furnishes V, J and clone size, whereas the DNA furnished D and trimming. This sample gives approximately 300,000 clones in total; around nine tenths of them show up just once. The top ten clones comprise roughly 3% of the sample.

The germline V gene gives CDR1 as MNHEY and CDR2 as SVGAGI. Taken from cysteine to phenylalanine, the CDR3 has 13 residues. The kept DNA is CDR3 alone, 39 bases in frame from the first base. V and J are trimmed by 6 bases and 3 bases, and the gene matches miss 4 bases of the junction. This sample is drawn from a study of blood T cell repertoires in COVID-19 (dated by TCRdb to 2018 to 2020). Looking at the study overall: Samples from collaborators originated in the United States, Italy and Spain and spanned both the acute and convalescent phases of COVID-19. The prospective study material was composed of cDNA or gDNA derived from T cells, B-cell-depleted T cells, or PBMCs. The dataset comprised deeply sampled blood TCRbeta repertoires from subjects exposed to, actively infected with, or recovered from COVID-19. The repertoires were released in a freely available public database intended as a resource for research on the immune response to SARS-CoV-2. Samples came from the ongoing ImmuneRACE study (first 160 participants) plus 1,254 subjects from 6 global collaborators. Sample metadata almost always included a de-identified subject ID, COVID-19 status, age in years and sex. Where available, HLA class I and class II types were obtained from metadata supplied by the sample provider rather than from assay-based typing. The study at large found these results: The amount of clinical and demographic metadata varied by source and participant and was provided uncurated.

The sequencing sample was made of PBMCs or T cells enriched from blood (not recorded which). The rearranged chain carries TRBV6-5 and TRBJ1-2, and 7 junction bases match TRBD1. The receptor comes from a woman aged 18-30 years who had recovered from COVID-19. In nucleotide form, the sequence is TGTGCCAGCAGCCCCGGGACAGACTATGGCTACACCTTC. Protein translation: CASSPGTDYGYTF.